The clone carrying this T cell receptor beta chain appeared once. The CDR3 has 15 residues. Germline trimming cut 1 base from V and 4 bases from J; bases unmatched to any gene: 1. The germline CDR1 and CDR2 sequences are KGHSH and LQKENI. This specimen comes from a study of cytomegalovirus exposure and HLA in healthy donors. The PCR had 60 Vbeta and 13 Jbeta primers. Here immunoSEQ multiplex PCR was the method, and the copy in TCRdb shows in-frame clones only, minus some. The data hold around 300,000 clones, with around nine tenths observed a single time. The specimen sequenced was PBMCs. This clonotype originated in a woman aged 18-29 years in good health and CMV-seronegative. The V call is TRBV18, the J call TRBJ2-3; 11 nucleotides align to TRBD2. The CDR3 region is CASSPRLAGSDTQYF. For the CDR3, the DNA is TGTGCCAGCTCACCACGACTAGCGGGATCAGATACGCAGTATTTT.